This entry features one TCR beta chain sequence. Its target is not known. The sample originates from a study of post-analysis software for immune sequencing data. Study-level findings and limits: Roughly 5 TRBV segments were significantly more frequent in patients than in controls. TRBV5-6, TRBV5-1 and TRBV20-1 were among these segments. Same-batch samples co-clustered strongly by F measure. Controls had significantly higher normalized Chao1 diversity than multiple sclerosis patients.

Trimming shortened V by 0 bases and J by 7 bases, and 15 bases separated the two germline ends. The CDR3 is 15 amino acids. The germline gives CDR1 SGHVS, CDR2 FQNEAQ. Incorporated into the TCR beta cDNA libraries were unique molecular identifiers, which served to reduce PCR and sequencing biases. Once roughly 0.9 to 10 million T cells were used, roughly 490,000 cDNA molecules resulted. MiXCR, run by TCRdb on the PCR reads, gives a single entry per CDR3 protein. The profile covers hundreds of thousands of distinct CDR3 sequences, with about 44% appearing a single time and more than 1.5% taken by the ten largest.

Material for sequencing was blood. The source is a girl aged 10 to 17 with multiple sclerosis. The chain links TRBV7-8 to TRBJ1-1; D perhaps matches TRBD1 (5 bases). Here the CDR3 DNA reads TGTGCCAGCAGCTTAGCGTGGCAGGGTTCGGTTGAAGCTTTCTTT. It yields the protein CASSLAWQGSVEAFF.